The present TCR beta chain was sequenced within a study of shared clonotypes between healthy human individuals. The study's findings and limits: Naive CD4 clonotype sharing across a few donors was approximately 5%. With few donors, the genetic and exposure-history diversity represented was limited.

Germline lookup yields CDR1 SEHNR and CDR2 FQNEAQ (reference sequence). With 1 base removed from V and 1 base from J, the gap between germline ends came to 13 bases. The CDR3 runs to 16 residues. Note on this clone: Antigen: not known.

Assay: immunoSEQ multiplex PCR; the TCRdb copy retains only in-frame clones and omits some. There are about 2.3 million clones in the sample; approximately 93% occur only once, and roughly 0.36% lies in the top ten. The source is a man younger than 35 in good health. Some clones in this sample may be carry-over from other donors' samples. The chain joins TRBV7-9 to TRBJ1-1, with D unclear. Input material: naive CD4+ T cells from PBMCs. Stated subset: CD45RA+ positively selected. For the CDR3, the DNA is TGTGCCAGCAGCTTAGGCCGGCCAATGGGGAACACTGAAGCTTTCTTT. Translation: CASSLGRPMGNTEAFF.